Following are 10 T cell receptor beta chains from one sample sequenced in a study of blood T cell repertoires in COVID-19 (dated by TCRdb to 2018 to 2020). The protocol used for the library was the immunoSEQ multiplex PCR assay. TCRdb's version of the immuneACCESS table is confined to in-frame rearrangements and falls short of the full clone set. An unresolved V gene accounts for under half of the shortfall where checked; the remainder is of unknown origin. For this sample the table gives about 200,000 clones, of which roughly 82% were detected only once. 4% to 6.5% of the sample is taken by the ten largest. The source material was PBMCs or T cells enriched from blood (not recorded which). These receptors were obtained from a woman aged 55-75 years with acute COVID-19.

V and J are TRBV4-3 and TRBJ1-6; TRBD1 agrees at 7 bases. CDR1 and CDR2 (germline): LGHNA, YSLEER. This CDR3 is 15 amino acids long. Germline trimming cut 3 bases from V and 7 bases from J; bases unmatched to any gene: 6. The CDR3 here is CASSHDRGRNSPLHF. CDR3 nucleotides: TGCGCCAGCAGCCATGATAGGGGGCGAAATTCACCCCTCCACTTT.

This chain links TRBV4-3 with TRBJ1-6, with D hard to call. The V end was cut by 1 base, the J end by 13 bases, with 14 bases between. The V gene's germline CDR1 is LGHNA and CDR2 YSLEER. This CDR3 has 14 residues. In DNA form, the CDR3 reads TGCGCCAGCAGCCAAGTTGAGGGCCTCTATCCCCTCCACTTT. Amino acid sequence: CASSQVEGLYPLHF.

This chain connects TRBV5-8 to TRBJ1-2, with TRBD1 identical over 8 bases. CDR3 length equals 15 residues. V lost 3 bases and J lost 4; bases outside the gene matches: 8. Germline values: CDR1 SGHTS, CDR2 YDEGEE. The CDR3 region has the DNA TGTGCCAGCAGCTCGCCGGACAGGGTGGTCTATGGCTACACCTTC. This gives the protein CASSSPDRVVYGYTF.

This clone has only one observation. The chain uses TRBV4-1 and TRBJ2-7; 7 bases agree with TRBD2. V gave up 6 bases and J gave up 2 bases; unmatched junction bases: 13. The CDR3 extends over 16 amino acids. The germline gives CDR1 MGHRA, CDR2 YSYEKL. CDR3 bases: TGCGCCAGCAGGAAGGTGGGGAGGGACTTGGCCTACGAGCAGTACTTC. Protein sequence: CASRKVGRDLAYEQYF.

In its sample, this clone was seen once. This chain links TRBV7-6 with TRBJ1-6; the match to TRBD1 covers 9 bases. CDR3 length: 17 residues. V lost 8 bases, J lost 7 bases, and 15 bases stayed unmatched. Looked up from germline, CDR1 is SGHVS and CDR2 is FNYEAQ. Here the CDR3 DNA reads TGTGCCAGCTCAAGGAGATCTGGGGACAGGGACAATTCACCCCTCCACTTT. Its translation is CASSRRSGDRDNSPLHF.

The rearrangement uses TRBV4-2 and TRBJ1-5; 9 nucleotides match TRBD1. The germline V gene has CDR1 LGHNA and CDR2 YNFKEQ. This CDR3 is built from 15 residues. Trimming at V came to 4 bases and at J to 3 bases, leaving 4 bases not matched to a gene. The CDR3 sequence: CASSLRTGDNQPQHF. CDR3 nucleotide sequence: TGTGCCAGCAGCCTTAGGACAGGGGACAATCAGCCCCAGCATTTT.

V gene TRBV7-7 combines with J gene TRBJ2-3; the match to TRBD2 covers 12 bases. With 1 base clipped from V and 4 bases from J, the junction kept 3 bases outside the gene matches. Germline V gene sequence: CDR1 SSHAT, CDR2 FNYEAQ (reference sequence). There are 16 residues in the CDR3. The CDR3 sequence: CASSLGLAGAADTQYF. DNA of the CDR3: TGTGCCAGCAGCTTAGGACTAGCGGGAGCAGCAGATACGCAGTATTTT.

The genes are TRBV4-3 and TRBJ2-7, with D possibly TRBD2 on 5 matching bases. V lost 0 bases and J 4 bases, leaving 13 bases between the germline ends. Germline values: CDR1 LGHNA, CDR2 YSLEER. This CDR3 contains 15 residues. This CDR3 reads CASSQDSSPGYEQYF. The CDR3 DNA sequence: TGCGCCAGCAGCCAAGACAGTTCCCCGGGGTACGAGCAGTACTTC.

The chain is built from TRBV6-2 or TRBV6-3 and TRBJ1-1, with D uncertain. Germline CDR1 and CDR2: MNHEY and SVGEGT. V lost 2 bases and J lost 3, with 13 bases in between. CDR3 size: 15 residues. Here the CDR3 reads CASSYAAGVYTEAFF. The CDR3 DNA reads as TGTGCCAGCAGTTACGCCGCGGGTGTATACACTGAAGCTTTCTTT.

Only one count was recorded for this clone. V gene TRBV10-3 combines with J gene TRBJ1-5, with D possibly TRBD1 on 5 matching bases. CDR3 length equals 13 residues. Germline V CDR1 and CDR2: ENHRY, SYGVKD. V was trimmed by 6 bases and J by 5 bases, leaving 11 bases between them. The CDR3 reads CAIREDTYQPQHF. CDR3 coding DNA: TGTGCCATCAGGGAGGACACTTATCAGCCCCAGCATTTT.